These 18 T cell receptor beta chains were sequenced from one sample in a study of OX40 agonist ivuxolimab in advanced cancers. Sequencing used immunoSEQ multiplex PCR; TCRdb keeps in-frame clones, though not all of them. Of roughly 20,000 clones listed, 86% are singletons. This sample comprised CD4+ or CD8+ T cells sorted from blood, obtained in a trial of the OX40 agonist ivuxolimab. The origin of the receptors is an adult with an advanced solid tumor such as melanoma, head and neck, liver or kidney cancer.

Judged by abundance, this clone is medium-sized (0.01 to 0.1%). The chain employs TRBV18 and TRBJ2-7, with 8 bases that match TRBD2. CDR1 and CDR2 (germline): KGHSH, LQKENI. The CDR3 runs 15 residues. The J segment lost 5 bases and the V segment lost 2 bases, leaving 8 bases of the junction unmatched. The CDR3 coding sequence is TGTGCCAGCTCACCATCGGGAGGGCCGGTCAACGAGCAGTACTTC. Protein: CASSPSGGPVNEQYF.

The V call is TRBV5-1, the J call TRBJ1-4; 7 bases agree with TRBD1. Losses at the gene ends were 1 base for V and 5 bases for J; bases not matched to a gene: 5. The CDR3 totals 15 residues. Per the germline V gene, CDR1 is SGHRS and CDR2 is YFSETQ. The CDR3 nucleotides are TGCGCCAGCAGCTTGTATGGGACAGAGAATGAAAAACTGTTTTTT. Translated, it gives CASSLYGTENEKLFF.

The gene calls are TRBV11-2 and TRBJ1-3, with D unresolved. The CDR3 contains 13 residues. The V end was cut by 4 bases, the J end by 4 bases, with 8 bases between. Per the germline V gene, CDR1 is SGHAT and CDR2 is FQNNGV. The CDR3 loop reads CASSSSAGNTIYF. The CDR3 nucleotides read TGTGCCAGCAGCTCCTCGGCCGGAAACACCATATATTTT.

The rearrangement uses TRBV6-6 and TRBJ2-3; D is possibly TRBD1 (6 bases). Trimming removed 2 bases from V and 0 bases from J, with 12 bases in between. Looked up from germline, CDR1 is MNHNY and CDR2 is SVGAGI (reference sequence). The CDR3 has 16 residues. The CDR3 region is CASSYPQGPSTDTQYF. As DNA, the CDR3 is TGTGCCAGCAGTTACCCCCAGGGGCCCAGCACAGATACGCAGTATTTT.

This sequence joins TRBV19 and TRBJ1-6; 9 bases match TRBD1. The V and J ends lost 6 bases and 4 bases, in that order; junction bases with no gene match: 10. Germline loops: CDR1 LNHDA, CDR2 SQIVND (reference sequence). This CDR3 has 17 residues. CDR3 DNA sequence: TGTGCCAGTAGCGCTTCGACAGGGGGAAATTATAATTCACCCCTCCACTTT. This codes for CASSASTGGNYNSPLHF.

The V and J genes are TRBV28 and TRBJ2-1; TRBD1 aligns across 7 bases. Trimming cost V 6 bases and J 3 bases; bases outside gene matches: 11. CDR1 and CDR2 (germline): MDHEN, SYDVKM. The CDR3 is 16 amino acids. CDR3 nucleotide sequence: TGTGCCAGCAGCCCTCCCGGGACAGTCCGCTACAATGAGCAGTTCTTC. Its protein product is CASSPPGTVRYNEQFF.

The rearrangement links TRBV10-3 to TRBJ1-1; D is unresolved. V gave up 0 bases and J gave up 12 bases, with 17 bases separating them. Germline V lookup: CDR1 ENHRY, CDR2 SYGVKD. This CDR3 region has 14 residues. The CDR3: CAISESTLGPQPFF. The DNA for the CDR3 is TGTGCCATCAGTGAGTCGACTCTAGGGCCTCAACCTTTCTTT.

V and J are TRBV7-9 and TRBJ2-2, with 7 bases that match TRBD1. Trimming cost V 7 bases and J 2 bases; bases outside gene matches: 7. Germline CDR1 and CDR2: SEHNR and FQNEAQ (reference sequence). The CDR3 contains 15 residues. For the CDR3, the DNA is TGTGCCAGCACGATCGGGGACAGCAACACCGGGGAGCTGTTTTTT. Its translation: CASTIGDSNTGELFF.

The rearrangement links TRBV6-5 to TRBJ1-2, with 9 bases matching TRBD1. CDR1 MNHEY and CDR2 SVGAGI come from the germline V gene. This CDR3 comprises 14 residues. Trimming cost V 6 bases and J 7 bases; bases outside gene matches: 9. CDR3 DNA sequence: TGTGCCAGCAGGGGACAGGGACTCTTTAGTGGCTACACCTTC. As protein: CASRGQGLFSGYTF.

The chain employs TRBV9 and TRBJ1-1; D gene ambiguous. CDR3 length equals 15 residues. Trimming stripped 3 bases from V and 1 base from J, with 13 bases between. Germline CDR1 and CDR2: SGDLS and YYNGEE. The CDR3 coding sequence is TGTGCCAGCAGCGCTTCTCCCACAACGAACACTGAAGCTTTCTTT. Amino acids: CASSASPTTNTEAFF. The full variable domain, completed using reference TRBV9 and TRBJ1-1, is DSGVTQTPKHLITATGQRVTLRCSPRSGDLSVYWYQQSLDQGLQFLIQYYNGEERAKGNILERFSAQQFPDLHSELNLSSLELGDSALYFCASSASPTTNTEAFFGQGTRLTVV.

V is TRBV18 and J is TRBJ1-5; no firm D call. Germline lookup yields CDR1 KGHSH and CDR2 LQKENI. The CDR3 has 15 residues. V was trimmed by 3 bases and J by 0 bases, leaving 9 bases between them. CDR3: CASSPDRGSNQPQHF. The CDR3 DNA reads as TGTGCCAGCTCACCGGACCGGGGTAGCAATCAGCCCCAGCATTTT.

The chain couples TRBV5-4 to TRBJ2-7; the D gene is possibly TRBD1 (6 bases). The CDR3 length is 13 residues. Germline assignment: CDR1 SGHNT and CDR2 YYREEE (reference sequence). The V and J ends lost 0 bases and 3 bases respectively, with 7 bases between them. The CDR3 sequence: CASSLGGGYEQYF. The CDR3 DNA sequence: TGTGCCAGCAGCTTGGGAGGGGGCTACGAGCAGTACTTC.

This chain connects TRBV6-1 to TRBJ2-2; 9 bases are a match to TRBD2. Trimming cost V 7 bases and J 0 bases; bases outside gene matches: 3. The CDR3 spans 15 residues. Germline-derived CDR1 and CDR2 are MNHNS and SASEGT. In nucleotides, the CDR3 is TGTGCCAGCACTAGCGGGAACGCGAACACCGGGGAGCTGTTTTTT. Protein: CASTSGNANTGELFF.

This sequence joins TRBV18 and TRBJ2-1; 9 nucleotides match TRBD2. V shed 3 bases, J shed 7 bases, and the junction held 7 bases outside the gene matches. The CDR3 runs to 15 residues. The germline CDR1 and CDR2 sequences are KGHSH and LQKENI. CDR3 protein: CASSPDSGRGNEQFF. CDR3 sequence (DNA): TGTGCCAGCTCACCGGATAGCGGGAGAGGGAATGAGCAGTTCTTC.

This clone was detected only once. The chain couples TRBV18 to TRBJ1-5; 7 nucleotides line up with TRBD1. Trimming took 3 bases from V and 5 from J; bases not matched to a gene: 4. Germline V gene sequence: CDR1 KGHSH, CDR2 LQKENI. The CDR3 runs to 14 residues. The CDR3 DNA is TGTGCCAGCTCACCCCACAGGGGCGATCAGCCCCAGCATTTT. Translating it yields CASSPHRGDQPQHF.

This sequence joins TRBV5-1 and TRBJ2-7, with TRBD2 as a possible D gene (5 bases). The CDR3 runs 14 residues. In germline, CDR1 is SGHRS, CDR2 YFSETQ. Between the trimmed V and J ends, which lost 4 bases and 0 bases, there was a span of 11 bases. The CDR3 bases are TGCGCCAGCAGCCGGGGAGTAAGCTCCTACGAGCAGTACTTC. Its protein product is CASSRGVSSYEQYF.

The rearrangement joins TRBV5-4 to TRBJ2-7, with D unclear. Germline lookup yields CDR1 SGHNT and CDR2 YYREEE (reference sequence). Trimming pared 0 bases from V and 3 bases from J, leaving 7 bases between. CDR3 length equals 13 residues. The CDR3: CASSLEVDYEQYF. The DNA for the CDR3 is TGTGCCAGCAGCTTGGAGGTGGACTACGAGCAGTACTTC.

V is TRBV18 and J is TRBJ1-5; D is uncertain. Germline-derived CDR1 and CDR2 are KGHSH and LQKENI. This CDR3 comprises 14 residues. Trimming removed 2 bases at V and 1 base at J, with 6 bases between. The CDR3 DNA is TGTGCCAGCTCACCAACCCAGAGCAATCAGCCCCAGCATTTT. Amino acids: CASSPTQSNQPQHF.